The count of the clone carrying this TCR beta chain is one. Its antigen remains unidentified. Germline loops: CDR1 SGHRS, CDR2 YFSETQ. The CDR3 covers 15 residues. Unmatched junction bases numbered 8, after V lost 1 base and J lost 5 bases. Axillary draining lymph nodes of breast cancer patients supplied the node samples. These data come from a study of breast tumors, draining lymph nodes, adjacent tissues. MiXCR, run by TCRdb on the multiplex PCR reads, gives a single entry per CDR3 protein. The repertoire consists of fewer than 250,000 distinct CDR3 sequences, with 32% occurring once and the leading ten covering roughly 1.3%. The study, taken as a whole, reports: Compared with basal-like, luminal-like tumors shared significantly more repertoire with nontumor tissue. The data were judged consistent with most tumor T cells coming from lymph node and expanding in tumor. That most tumor T cells come from lymph nodes remained unproven. Tumors had less TCR diversity than lymph nodes, more than nontumor tissue.

The rearrangement links TRBV5-1 to TRBJ1-1; 7 bases are shared with TRBD1. The sequence derives from a female donor with breast cancer. Some clones in this sample may be carry-over from other donors' samples. The sequenced material came from axillary lymph node tissue. The CDR3 nucleotides read TGCGCCAGCAGCTTGCCCGAGGGGGCAGGAACTGAAGCTTTCTTT. Translation gives CASSLPEGAGTEAFF.